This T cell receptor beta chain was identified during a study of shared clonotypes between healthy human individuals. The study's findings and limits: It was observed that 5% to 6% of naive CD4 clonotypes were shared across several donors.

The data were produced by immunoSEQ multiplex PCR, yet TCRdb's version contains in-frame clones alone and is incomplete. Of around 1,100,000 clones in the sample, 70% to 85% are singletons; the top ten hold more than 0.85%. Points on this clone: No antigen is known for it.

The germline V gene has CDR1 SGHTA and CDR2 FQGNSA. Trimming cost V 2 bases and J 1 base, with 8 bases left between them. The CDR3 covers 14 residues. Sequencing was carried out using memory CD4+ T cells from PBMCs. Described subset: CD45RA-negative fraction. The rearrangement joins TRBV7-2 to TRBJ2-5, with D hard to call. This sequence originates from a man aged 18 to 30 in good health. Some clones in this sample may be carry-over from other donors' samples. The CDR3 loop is CASSLPHGQETQYF. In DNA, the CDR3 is TGTGCCAGCAGCTTACCGCACGGCCAAGAGACCCAGTACTTC.